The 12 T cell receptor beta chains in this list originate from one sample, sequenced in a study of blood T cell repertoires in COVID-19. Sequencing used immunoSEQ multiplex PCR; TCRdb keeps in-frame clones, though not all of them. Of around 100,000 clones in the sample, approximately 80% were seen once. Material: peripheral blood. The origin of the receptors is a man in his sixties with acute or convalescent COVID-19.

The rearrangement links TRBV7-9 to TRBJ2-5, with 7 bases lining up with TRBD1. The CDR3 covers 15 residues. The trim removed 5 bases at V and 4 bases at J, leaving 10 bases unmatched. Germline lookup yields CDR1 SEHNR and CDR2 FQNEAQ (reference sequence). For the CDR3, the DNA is TGTGCCAGCAGCCTAAGGGACAGTCGGCGAGAGACCCAGTACTTC. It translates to CASSLRDSRRETQYF.

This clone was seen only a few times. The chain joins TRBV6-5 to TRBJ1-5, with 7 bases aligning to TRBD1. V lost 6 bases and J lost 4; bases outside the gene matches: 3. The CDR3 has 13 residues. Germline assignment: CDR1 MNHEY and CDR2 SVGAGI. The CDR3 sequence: CASSRDRNQPQHF. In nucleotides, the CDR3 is TGTGCCAGCAGCAGGGACAGAAATCAGCCCCAGCATTTT.

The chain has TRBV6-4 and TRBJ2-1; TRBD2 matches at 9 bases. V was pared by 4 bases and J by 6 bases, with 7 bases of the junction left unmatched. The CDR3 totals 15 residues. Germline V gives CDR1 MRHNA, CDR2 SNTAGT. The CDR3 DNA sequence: TGTGCCAGCAGTGCGGGTAGCGGGAGCGGCAATGAGCAGTTCTTC. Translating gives CASSAGSGSGNEQFF.

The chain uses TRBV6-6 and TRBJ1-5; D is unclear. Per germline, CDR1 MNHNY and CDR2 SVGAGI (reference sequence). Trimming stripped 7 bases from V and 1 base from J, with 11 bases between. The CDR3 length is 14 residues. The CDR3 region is CASTQAGSNQPQHF. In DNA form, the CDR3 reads TGTGCCAGCACCCAAGCGGGGAGCAATCAGCCCCAGCATTTT.

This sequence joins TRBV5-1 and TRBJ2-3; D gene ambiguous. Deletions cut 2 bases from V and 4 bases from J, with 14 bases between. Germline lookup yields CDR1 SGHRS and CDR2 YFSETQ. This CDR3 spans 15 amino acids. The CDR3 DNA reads TGCGCCAGCAGCTTATTAACCAGTTCTGCAGATACGCAGTATTTT. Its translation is CASSLLTSSADTQYF.

The CDR3 nucleotides read TGTGCCAGCAGCGCCACGGGACAGGATAATTCACCCCTCCACTTT. Protein sequence: CASSATGQDNSPLHF. The genes are TRBV11-2 and TRBJ1-6, with TRBD1 matching 8 bases. This CDR3 contains 15 residues. Germline V CDR1 and CDR2: SGHAT, FQNNGV. Trimming at V came to 5 bases and at J to 5 bases, leaving 5 bases not matched to a gene.

As DNA, the CDR3 is TGTGCCAGCAGCTTAGAGGAGGGCCGAGGGAGGCTGTTTTTT. The encoded protein is CASSLEEGRGRLFF. The V gene is TRBV7-6, the J gene TRBJ2-2, with a tentative D call TRBD2 (6 bases). Germline CDR1 and CDR2: SGHVS and FNYEAQ. The CDR3 consists of 14 residues. Trimming stripped 1 base from V and 13 bases from J, with 16 bases between.

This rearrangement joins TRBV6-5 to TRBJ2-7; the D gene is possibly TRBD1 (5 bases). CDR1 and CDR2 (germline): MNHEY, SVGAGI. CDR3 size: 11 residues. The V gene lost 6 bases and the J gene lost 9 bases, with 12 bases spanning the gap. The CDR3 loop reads CASRGAGAQYV. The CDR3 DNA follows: TGTGCCAGCAGAGGGGCAGGAGCGCAGTACGTC.

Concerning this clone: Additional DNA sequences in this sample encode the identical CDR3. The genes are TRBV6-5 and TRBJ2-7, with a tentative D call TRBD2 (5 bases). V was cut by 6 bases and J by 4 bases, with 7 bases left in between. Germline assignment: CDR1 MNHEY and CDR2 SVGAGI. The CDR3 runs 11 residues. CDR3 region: CASSTGYEQYF. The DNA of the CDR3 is TGTGCCAGCAGCACGGGGTACGAGCAGTACTTC.

The CDR3: CASMRVSEAPYGYTF. CDR3 DNA sequence: TGTGCCAGCATGAGGGTTTCCGAGGCCCCTTATGGCTACACCTTC. The chain combines TRBV6-5 with TRBJ1-2; D unclear. Trimming took 7 bases from V and 5 from J, leaving 20 bases between them. This CDR3 is 15 amino acids long. Germline loops: CDR1 MNHEY, CDR2 SVGAGI.

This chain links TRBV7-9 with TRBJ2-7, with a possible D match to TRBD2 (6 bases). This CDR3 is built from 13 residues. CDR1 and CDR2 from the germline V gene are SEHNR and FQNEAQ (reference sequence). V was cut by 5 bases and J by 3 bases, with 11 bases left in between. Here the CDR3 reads CASSRDSNYEQYV. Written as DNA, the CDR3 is TGTGCCAGCAGCCGGGACTCCAACTACGAGCAGTACGTC.

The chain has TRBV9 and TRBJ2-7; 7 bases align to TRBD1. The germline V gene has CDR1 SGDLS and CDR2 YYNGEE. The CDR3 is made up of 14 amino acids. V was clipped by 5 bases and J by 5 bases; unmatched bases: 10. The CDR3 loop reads CASSLDRVDHEQYV. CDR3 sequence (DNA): TGTGCCAGCAGTCTCGACAGGGTGGACCACGAGCAGTACGTC.